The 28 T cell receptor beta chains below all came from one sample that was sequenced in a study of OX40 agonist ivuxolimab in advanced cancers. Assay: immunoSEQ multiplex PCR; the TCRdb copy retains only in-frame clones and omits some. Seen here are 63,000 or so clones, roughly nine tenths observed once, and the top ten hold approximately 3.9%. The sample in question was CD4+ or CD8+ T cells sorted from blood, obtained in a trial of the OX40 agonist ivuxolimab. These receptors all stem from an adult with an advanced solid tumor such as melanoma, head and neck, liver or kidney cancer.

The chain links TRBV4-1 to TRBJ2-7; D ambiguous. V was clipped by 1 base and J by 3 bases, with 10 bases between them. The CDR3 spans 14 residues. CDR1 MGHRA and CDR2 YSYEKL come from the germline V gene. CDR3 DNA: TGCGCCAGCAGCCAAGTGGGCTCCGTCTACGAGCAGTACTTC. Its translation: CASSQVGSVYEQYF.

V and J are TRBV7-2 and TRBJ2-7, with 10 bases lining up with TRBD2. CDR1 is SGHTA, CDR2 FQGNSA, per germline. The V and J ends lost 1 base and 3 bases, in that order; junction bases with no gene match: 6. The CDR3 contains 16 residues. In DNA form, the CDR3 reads TGTGCCAGCAGCTTAGAAGAAGCGGGAGGGGGCTACGAGCAGTACTTC. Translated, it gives CASSLEEAGGGYEQYF.

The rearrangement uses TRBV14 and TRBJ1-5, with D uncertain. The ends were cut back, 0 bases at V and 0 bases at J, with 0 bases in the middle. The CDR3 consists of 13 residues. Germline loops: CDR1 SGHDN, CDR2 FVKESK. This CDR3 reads CASSQDSNQPQHF. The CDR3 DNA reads TGTGCCAGCAGCCAAGATAGCAATCAGCCCCAGCATTTT.

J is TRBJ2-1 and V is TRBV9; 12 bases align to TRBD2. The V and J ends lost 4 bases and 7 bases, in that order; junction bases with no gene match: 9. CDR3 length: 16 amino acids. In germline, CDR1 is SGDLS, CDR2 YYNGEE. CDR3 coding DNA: TGTGCCAGCAGCTCAAAGACTAGCGGGAGTCCGAATGAGCAGTTCTTC. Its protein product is CASSSKTSGSPNEQFF.

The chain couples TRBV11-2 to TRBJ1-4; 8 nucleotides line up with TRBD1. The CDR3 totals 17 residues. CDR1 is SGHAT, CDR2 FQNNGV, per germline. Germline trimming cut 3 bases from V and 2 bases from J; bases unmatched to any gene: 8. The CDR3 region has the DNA TGTGCCAGCAGCTTTGGTCAGGGGGCGATCACTAATGAAAAACTGTTTTTT. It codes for CASSFGQGAITNEKLFF. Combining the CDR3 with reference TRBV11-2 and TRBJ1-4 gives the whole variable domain EAGVAQSPRYKIIEKRQSVAFWCNPISGHATLYWYQQILGQGPKLLIQFQNNGVVDDSQLPKDRFSAERLKGVDSTLKIQPAKLEDSAVYLCASSFGQGAITNEKLFFGSGTQLSVL.

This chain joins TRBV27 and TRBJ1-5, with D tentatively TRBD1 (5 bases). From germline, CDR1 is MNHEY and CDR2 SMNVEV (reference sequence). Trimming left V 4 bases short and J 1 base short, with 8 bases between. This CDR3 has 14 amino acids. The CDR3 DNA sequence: TGTGCCAGCAGTTGGGGGATGAGCAATCAGCCCCAGCATTTT. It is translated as CASSWGMSNQPQHF.

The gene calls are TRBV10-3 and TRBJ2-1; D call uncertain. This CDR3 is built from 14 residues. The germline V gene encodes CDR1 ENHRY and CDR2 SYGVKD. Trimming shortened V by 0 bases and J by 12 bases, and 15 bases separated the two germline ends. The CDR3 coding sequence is TGTGCCATCAGTGAGTCTAAGGTTTCCACCGGGCAGTTCTTC. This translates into CAISESKVSTGQFF.

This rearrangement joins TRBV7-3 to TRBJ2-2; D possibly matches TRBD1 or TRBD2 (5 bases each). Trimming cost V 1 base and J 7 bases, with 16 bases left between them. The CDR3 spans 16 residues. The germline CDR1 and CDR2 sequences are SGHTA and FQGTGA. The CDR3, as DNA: TGTGCCAGCAGCTTAAATATAGGGGAGAAGGGCGGGGAGCTGTTTTTT. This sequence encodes CASSLNIGEKGGELFF.

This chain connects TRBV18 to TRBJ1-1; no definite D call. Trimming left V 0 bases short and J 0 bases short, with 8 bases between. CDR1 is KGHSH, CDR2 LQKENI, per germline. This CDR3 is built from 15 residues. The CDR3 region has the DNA TGTGCCAGCTCACCACCTCAGAACATGAACACTGAAGCTTTCTTT. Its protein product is CASSPPQNMNTEAFF.

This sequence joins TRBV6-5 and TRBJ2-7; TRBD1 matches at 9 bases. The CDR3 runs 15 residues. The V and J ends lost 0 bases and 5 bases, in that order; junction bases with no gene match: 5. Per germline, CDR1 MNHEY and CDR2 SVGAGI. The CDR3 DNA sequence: TGTGCCAGCAGTTACTCCGGGACAGGGCGACACGAGCAGTACTTC. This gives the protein CASSYSGTGRHEQYF.

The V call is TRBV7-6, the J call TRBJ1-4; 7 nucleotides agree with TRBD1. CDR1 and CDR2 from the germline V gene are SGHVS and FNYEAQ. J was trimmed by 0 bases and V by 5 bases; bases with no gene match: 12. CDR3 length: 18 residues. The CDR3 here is CASSLDRPNFATNEKLFF. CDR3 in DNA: TGTGCCAGCAGCCTGGACAGGCCCAACTTTGCAACTAATGAAAAACTGTTTTTT.

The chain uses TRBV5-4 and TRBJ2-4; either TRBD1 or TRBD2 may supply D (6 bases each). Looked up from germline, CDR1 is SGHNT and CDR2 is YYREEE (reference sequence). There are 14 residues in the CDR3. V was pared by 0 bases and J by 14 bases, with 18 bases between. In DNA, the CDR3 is TGTGCCAGCAGCTTGGTTGGGGGGCCGCCGGTCGAGTACTTC. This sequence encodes CASSLVGGPPVEYF.

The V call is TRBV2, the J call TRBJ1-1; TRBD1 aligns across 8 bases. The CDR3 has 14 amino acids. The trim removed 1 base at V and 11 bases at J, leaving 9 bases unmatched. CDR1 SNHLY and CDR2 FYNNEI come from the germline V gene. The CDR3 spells CASSEGGITGGAFF. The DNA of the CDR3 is TGTGCCAGCAGTGAAGGGGGGATAACAGGGGGTGCTTTCTTT.

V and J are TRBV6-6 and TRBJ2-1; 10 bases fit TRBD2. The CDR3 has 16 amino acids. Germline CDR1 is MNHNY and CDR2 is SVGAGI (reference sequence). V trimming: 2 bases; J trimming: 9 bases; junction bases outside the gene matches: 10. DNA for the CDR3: TGTGCCAGCAGTTACCCCGAGCGGGGGGGCCTTGGTGAGCAGTTCTTC. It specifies CASSYPERGGLGEQFF.

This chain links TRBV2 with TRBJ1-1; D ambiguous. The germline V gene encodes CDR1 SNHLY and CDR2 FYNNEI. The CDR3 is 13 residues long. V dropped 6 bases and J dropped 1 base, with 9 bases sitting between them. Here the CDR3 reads CASRTSWNTEAFF. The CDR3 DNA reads TGTGCCAGCAGGACTTCTTGGAACACTGAAGCTTTCTTT.

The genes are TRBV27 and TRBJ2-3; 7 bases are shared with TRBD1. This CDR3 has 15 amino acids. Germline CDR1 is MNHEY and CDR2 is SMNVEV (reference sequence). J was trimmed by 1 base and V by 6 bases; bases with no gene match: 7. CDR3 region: CASRRGGAGTDTQYF. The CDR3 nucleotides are TGTGCCAGCAGGAGAGGGGGCGCGGGCACAGATACGCAGTATTTT.

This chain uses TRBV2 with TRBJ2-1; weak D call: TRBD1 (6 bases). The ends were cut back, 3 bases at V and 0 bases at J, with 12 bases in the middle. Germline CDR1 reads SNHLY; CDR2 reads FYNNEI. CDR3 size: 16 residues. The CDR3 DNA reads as TGTGCCAGCAGTGAGCAAACAGGGCACTCCTACAATGAGCAGTTCTTC. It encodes CASSEQTGHSYNEQFF.

CDR3 protein: CATSDWGGRTEAFF. CDR3 in DNA: TGTGCCACCAGCGATTGGGGCGGGCGCACTGAAGCTTTCTTT. This rearrangement joins TRBV15 to TRBJ1-1; TRBD1 is a possible D gene (5 bases). Germline V CDR1 and CDR2: LNHNV, YYDKDF (reference sequence). The V gene lost 5 bases and the J gene lost 4 bases, with 14 bases spanning the gap. The CDR3 has 14 residues.

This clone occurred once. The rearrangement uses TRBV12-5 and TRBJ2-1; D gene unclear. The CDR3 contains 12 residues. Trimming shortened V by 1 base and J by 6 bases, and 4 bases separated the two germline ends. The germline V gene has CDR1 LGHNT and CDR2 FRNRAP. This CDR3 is CASGLGTNEQFF. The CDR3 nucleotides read TGTGCTAGTGGTTTGGGAACCAATGAGCAGTTCTTC.

CDR3 region: CASSQERDGLANYGYTF. DNA for the CDR3: TGTGCCAGCAGCCAAGAACGAGACGGGTTAGCTAACTATGGCTACACCTTC. The chain carries TRBV4-2 and TRBJ1-2, with D unclear. Germline CDR1 LGHNA, CDR2 YNFKEQ. CDR3 length equals 17 residues. The V end lost 0 bases, the J end lost 0 bases, and 14 bases lay between the germline ends.

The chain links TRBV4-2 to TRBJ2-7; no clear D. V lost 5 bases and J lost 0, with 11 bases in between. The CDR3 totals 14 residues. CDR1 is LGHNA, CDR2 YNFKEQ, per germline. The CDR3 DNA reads TGTGCCAGCAGCAACTCGGGCCACTCCTACGAGCAGTACTTC. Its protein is CASSNSGHSYEQYF.

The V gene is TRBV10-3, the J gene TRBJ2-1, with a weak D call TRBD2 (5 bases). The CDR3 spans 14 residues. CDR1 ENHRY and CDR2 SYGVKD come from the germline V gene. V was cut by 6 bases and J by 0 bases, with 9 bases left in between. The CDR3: CAIRGASSYNEQFF. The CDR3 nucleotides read TGTGCCATCAGGGGAGCTAGCTCCTACAATGAGCAGTTCTTC.

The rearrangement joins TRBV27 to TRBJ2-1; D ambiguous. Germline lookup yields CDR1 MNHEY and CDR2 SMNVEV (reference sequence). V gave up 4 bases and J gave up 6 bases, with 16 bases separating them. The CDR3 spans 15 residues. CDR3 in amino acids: CASSYTPSWLNEQFF. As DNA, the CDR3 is TGTGCCAGCAGTTACACCCCCTCATGGCTCAATGAGCAGTTCTTC.

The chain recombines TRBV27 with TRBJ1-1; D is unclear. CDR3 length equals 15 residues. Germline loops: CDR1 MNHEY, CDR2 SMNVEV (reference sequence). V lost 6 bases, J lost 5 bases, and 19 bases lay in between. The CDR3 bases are TGTGCCAGCAGCCCATGGGGTGGTGAGGAGACTGAAGCTTTCTTT. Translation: CASSPWGGEETEAFF.

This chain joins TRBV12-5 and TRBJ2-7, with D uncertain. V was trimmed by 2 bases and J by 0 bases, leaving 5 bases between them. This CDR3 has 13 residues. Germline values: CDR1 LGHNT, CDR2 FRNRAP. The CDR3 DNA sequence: TGTGCTAGTGGTTTGAACATCTCCTACGAGCAGTACGTC. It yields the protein CASGLNISYEQYV.

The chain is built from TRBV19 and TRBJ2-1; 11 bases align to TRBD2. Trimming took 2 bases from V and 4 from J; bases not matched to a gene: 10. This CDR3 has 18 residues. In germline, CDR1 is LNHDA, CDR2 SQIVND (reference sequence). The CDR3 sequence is CASSISPLLAGDYNEQFF. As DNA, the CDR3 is TGTGCCAGTAGTATATCTCCCCTACTAGCGGGGGATTACAATGAGCAGTTCTTC.

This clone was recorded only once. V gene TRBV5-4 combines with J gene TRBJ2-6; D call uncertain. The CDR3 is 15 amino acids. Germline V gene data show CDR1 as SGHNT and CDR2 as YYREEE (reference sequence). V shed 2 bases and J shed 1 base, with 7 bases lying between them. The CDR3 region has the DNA TGTGCCAGCAGCTTTGGAGATTCTGGGGCCAACGTCCTGACTTTC. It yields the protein CASSFGDSGANVLTF.

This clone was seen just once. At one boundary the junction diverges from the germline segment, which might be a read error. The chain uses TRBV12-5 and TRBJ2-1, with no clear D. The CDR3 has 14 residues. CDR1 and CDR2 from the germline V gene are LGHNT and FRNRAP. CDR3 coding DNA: TGTGCTAGCGGTTTAGAGGATATGGGCAATGAGCAGTTCTTC. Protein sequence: CASGLEDMGNEQFF.